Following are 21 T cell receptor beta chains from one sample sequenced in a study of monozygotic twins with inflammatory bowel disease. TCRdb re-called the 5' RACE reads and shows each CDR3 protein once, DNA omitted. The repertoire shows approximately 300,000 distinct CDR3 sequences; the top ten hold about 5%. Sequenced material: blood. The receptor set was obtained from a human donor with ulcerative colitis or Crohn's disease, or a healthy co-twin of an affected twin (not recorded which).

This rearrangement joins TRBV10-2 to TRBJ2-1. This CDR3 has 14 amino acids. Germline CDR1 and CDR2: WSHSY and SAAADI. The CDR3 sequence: CASRGGRASNEQFF.

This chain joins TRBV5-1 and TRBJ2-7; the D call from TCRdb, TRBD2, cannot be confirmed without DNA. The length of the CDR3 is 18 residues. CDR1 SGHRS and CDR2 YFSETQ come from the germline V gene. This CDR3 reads CASSLSTQTSASSYEQYF.

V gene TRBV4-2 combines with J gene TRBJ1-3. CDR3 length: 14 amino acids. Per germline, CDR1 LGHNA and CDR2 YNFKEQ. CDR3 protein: CASSQAVSGNTIYF.

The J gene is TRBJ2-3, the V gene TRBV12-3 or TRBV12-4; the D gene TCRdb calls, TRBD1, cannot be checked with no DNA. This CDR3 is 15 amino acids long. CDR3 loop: CASRTGGGGPDTQYF.

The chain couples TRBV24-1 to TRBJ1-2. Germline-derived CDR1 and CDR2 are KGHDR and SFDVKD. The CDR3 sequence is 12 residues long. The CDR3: CATSDVTRRYTF.

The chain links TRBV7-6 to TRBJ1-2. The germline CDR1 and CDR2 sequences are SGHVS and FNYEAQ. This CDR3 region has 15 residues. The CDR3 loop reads CASSLLGIDGGGYTF.

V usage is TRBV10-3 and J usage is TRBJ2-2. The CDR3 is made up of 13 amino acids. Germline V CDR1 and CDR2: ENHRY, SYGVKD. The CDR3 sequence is CAISDRGHGELFF.

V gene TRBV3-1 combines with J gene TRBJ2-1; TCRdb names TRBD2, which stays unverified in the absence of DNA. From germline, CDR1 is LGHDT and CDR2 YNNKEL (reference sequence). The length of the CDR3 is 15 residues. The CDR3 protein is CASSQTSGRYNEQFF.

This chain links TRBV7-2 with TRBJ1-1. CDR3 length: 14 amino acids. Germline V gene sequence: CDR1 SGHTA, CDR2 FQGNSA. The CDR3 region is CASSLGEGNTEAFF.

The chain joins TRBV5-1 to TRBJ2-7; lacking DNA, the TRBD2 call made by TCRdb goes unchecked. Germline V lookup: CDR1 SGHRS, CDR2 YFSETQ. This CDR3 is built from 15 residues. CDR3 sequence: CASSLGGSLSYEQYF.

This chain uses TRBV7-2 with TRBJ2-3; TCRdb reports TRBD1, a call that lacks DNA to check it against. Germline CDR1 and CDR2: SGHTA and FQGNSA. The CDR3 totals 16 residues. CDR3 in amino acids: CASSLIAKGGPDTQYF. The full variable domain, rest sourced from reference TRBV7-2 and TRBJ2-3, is GAGVSQSPSNKVTEKGKDVELRCDPISGHTALYWYRQSLGQGLEFLIYFQGNSAPDKSGLPSDRFSAERTGGSVSTLTIQRTQQEDSAVYLCASSLIAKGGPDTQYFGPGTRLTVL.

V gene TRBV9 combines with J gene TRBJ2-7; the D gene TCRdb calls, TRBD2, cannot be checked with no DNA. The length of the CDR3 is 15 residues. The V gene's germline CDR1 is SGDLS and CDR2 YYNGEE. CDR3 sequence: CASSGDGESSYEQYF.

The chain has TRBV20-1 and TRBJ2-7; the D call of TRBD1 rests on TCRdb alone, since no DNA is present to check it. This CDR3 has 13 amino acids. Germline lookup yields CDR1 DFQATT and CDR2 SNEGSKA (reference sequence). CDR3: CSAREPGFYEQYF.

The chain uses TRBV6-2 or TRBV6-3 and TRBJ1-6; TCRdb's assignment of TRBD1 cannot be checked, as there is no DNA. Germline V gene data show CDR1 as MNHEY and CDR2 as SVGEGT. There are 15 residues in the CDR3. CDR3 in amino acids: CASRGTGKTNSPLHF.

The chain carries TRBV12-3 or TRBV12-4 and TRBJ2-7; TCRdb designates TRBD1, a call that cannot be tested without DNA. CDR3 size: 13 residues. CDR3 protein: CASSWTGTYEQYF.

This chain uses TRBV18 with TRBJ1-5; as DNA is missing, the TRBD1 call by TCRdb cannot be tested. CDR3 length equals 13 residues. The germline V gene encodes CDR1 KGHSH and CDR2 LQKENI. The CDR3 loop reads CASSPQQDQPQHF.

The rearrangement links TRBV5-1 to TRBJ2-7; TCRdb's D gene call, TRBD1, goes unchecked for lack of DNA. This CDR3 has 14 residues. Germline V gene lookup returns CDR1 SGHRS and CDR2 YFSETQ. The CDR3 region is CASSFPGGTYEQYF.

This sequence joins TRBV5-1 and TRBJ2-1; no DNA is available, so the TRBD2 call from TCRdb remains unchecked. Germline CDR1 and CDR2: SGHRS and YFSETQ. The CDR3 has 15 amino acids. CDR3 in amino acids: CASSLRTSSGNEQFF.

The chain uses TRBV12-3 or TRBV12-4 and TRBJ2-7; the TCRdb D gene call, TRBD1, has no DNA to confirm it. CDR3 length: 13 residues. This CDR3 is CASSPTGNHEQYF.

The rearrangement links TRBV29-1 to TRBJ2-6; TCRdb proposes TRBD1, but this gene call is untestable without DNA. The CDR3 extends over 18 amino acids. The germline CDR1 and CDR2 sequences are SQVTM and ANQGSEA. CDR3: CSVGGPGTGLRGANVLTF. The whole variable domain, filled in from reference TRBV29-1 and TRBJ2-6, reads SAVISQKPSRDICQRGTSLTIQCQVDSQVTMMFWYRQQPGQSLTLIATANQGSEATYESGFVIDKFPISRPNLTFSTLTVSNMSPEDSSIYLCSVGGPGTGLRGANVLTFGAGSRLTVL.

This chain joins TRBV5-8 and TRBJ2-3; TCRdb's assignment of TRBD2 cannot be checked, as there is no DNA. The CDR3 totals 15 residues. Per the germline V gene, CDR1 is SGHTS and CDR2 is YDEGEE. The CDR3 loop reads CASSLTGTPTDTQYF. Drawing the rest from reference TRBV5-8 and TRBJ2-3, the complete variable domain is EAGVTQSPTHLIKTRGQQATLRCSPISGHTSVYWYQQALGLGLQFLLWYDEGEERNRGNFPPRFSGRQFPNYSSELNVNALELEDSALYLCASSLTGTPTDTQYFGPGTRLTVL.